This T cell receptor beta chain was found in a study of T-cell memory formation after mild COVID-19. This clonotype showed up many times. MiXCR, run by TCRdb on the 5' RACE reads, gives a single entry per CDR3 protein. The sample lists about 400,000 distinct CDR3 sequences; approximately 19% were seen once. The CDR3 has 14 amino acids. The ends were cut back, 3 bases at V and 3 bases at J, with 12 bases in the middle. Germline V gives CDR1 SGHTA, CDR2 FQGNSA. The source material was PBMCs or a T cell subset sorted from them (not recorded which). This clonotype originated in a man younger than 35 who had mild COVID-19 (a few samples of this study predate the infection). Cell type and time point are not known. The chain combines TRBV7-2 with TRBJ2-7; perhaps D is TRBD1 or TRBD2 (7 bases each). The CDR3 nucleotides are TGTGCCAGCAGCTTGGAGCGGGACAGCTACGAGCAGTACTTC. This translates into CASSLERDSYEQYF.